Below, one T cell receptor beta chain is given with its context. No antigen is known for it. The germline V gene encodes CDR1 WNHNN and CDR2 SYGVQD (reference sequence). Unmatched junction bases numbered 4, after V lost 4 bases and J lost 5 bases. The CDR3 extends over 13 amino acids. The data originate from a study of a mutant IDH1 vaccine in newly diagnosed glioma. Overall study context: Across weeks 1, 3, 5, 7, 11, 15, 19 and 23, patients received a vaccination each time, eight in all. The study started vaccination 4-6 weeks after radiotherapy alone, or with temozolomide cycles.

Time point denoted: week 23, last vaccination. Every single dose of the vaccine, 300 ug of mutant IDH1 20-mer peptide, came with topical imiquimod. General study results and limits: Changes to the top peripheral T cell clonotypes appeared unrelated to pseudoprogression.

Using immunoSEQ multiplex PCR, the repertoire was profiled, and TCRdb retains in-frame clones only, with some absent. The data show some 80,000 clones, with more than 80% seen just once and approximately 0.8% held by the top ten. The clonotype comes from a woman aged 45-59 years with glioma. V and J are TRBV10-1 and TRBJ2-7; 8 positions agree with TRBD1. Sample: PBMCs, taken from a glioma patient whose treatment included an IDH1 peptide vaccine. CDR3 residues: CASSGATGDEQYF. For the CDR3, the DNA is TGCGCCAGCAGTGGAGCGACAGGGGACGAGCAGTACTTC.